This T cell receptor beta chain was sequenced in a study of identical twins. This clonotype was counted ten times or more. What it binds is unknown. From the 5' RACE reads, TCRdb called clonotypes with MiXCR, one entry per CDR3 protein. The sample yields approximately 590,000 distinct CDR3 sequences, approximately 10% seen once. Study results and limitations: Twins showed weaker excess sharing in their beta out-of-frame sequences.

Germline values: CDR1 SGHRS, CDR2 YFSETQ. Trimming stripped 0 bases from V and 0 bases from J, with 7 bases between. The CDR3 spans 14 residues. These data were also filed under a second study, of yellow fever vaccine responses in identical twins. In that study: Reportedly, the response of twins' T cells to the vaccine seemed partly convergent, partly personalized.

Sequencing used PBMCs. The TCR sequence derives from a woman aged 18-29 years in good health. The chain recombines TRBV5-1 with TRBJ2-7; D gene ambiguous. In DNA, the CDR3 is TGCGCCAGCAGCTTGGAGGACGGCTCCTACGAGCAGTACTTC. Amino acids: CASSLEDGSYEQYF.